This passage covers 26 T cell receptor beta chains from one sample sequenced in a study of neurological immune-mediated disorders. TCRdb reprocessed the 5' RACE reads with MiXCR, giving one entry per CDR3 protein. The sample carries under 60,000 distinct CDR3 sequences, about a quarter recorded once. Sequencing was performed on PBMCs. The receptors derive from a woman aged 65 to 85 in good health.

Ten or more counts support this clonotype. V and J are TRBV7-2 and TRBJ2-1; D possibly corresponds to TRBD2 (6 bases). V was clipped by 5 bases and J by 7 bases, with 12 bases between them. CDR1 and CDR2 (germline): SGHTA, FQGNSA. CDR3 size: 13 residues. The CDR3 DNA reads as TGTGCCAGCAGCCCCGGGACTTTGAATGAGCAGTTCTTC. Translated: CASSPGTLNEQFF.

In its sample, this clonotype was seen many times. The V call is TRBV2, the J call TRBJ1-1, with D hard to call. This CDR3 comprises 13 residues. The V gene's germline CDR1 is SNHLY and CDR2 FYNNEI. The V end was cut by 5 bases, the J end by 3 bases, with 10 bases between. The CDR3 DNA reads as TGTGCCAGCAGTCCCGACTGGCACACTGAAGCTTTCTTT. This sequence encodes CASSPDWHTEAFF.

This sequence joins TRBV12-3 or TRBV12-4 and TRBJ1-1; no clear D. V dropped 0 bases and J dropped 8 bases, with 4 bases sitting between them. The CDR3 has 11 amino acids. The chain's CDR3 is CASSLAGEAFF. DNA for the CDR3: TGTGCCAGCAGTTTAGCAGGAGAAGCTTTCTTT.

CDR3 sequence reads: CSAALGSNTEAFF. As DNA, the CDR3 is TGCAGTGCTGCTTTAGGGTCGAACACTGAAGCTTTCTTT. The V gene is TRBV20-1, the J gene TRBJ1-1; D is unclear. The germline gives CDR1 DFQATT, CDR2 SNEGSKA (reference sequence). CDR3 length: 13 amino acids. V was shortened by 5 bases and J by 1 base, with 11 bases between the two germline ends.

This clonotype has ten or more counts. The chain joins TRBV7-6 to TRBJ2-1; D might be TRBD2 (5 bases). Trimming shortened V by 6 bases and J by 6 bases, and 12 bases separated the two germline ends. This CDR3 contains 13 residues. Germline V lookup: CDR1 SGHVS, CDR2 FNYEAQ. The CDR3 region has the DNA TGTGCCAGCAGTTATAGTCGGGGCAATGAGCAGTTCTTC. Its translation: CASSYSRGNEQFF.

The J gene is TRBJ2-7, the V gene TRBV20-1; 11 positions match TRBD2. The CDR3 length is 14 residues. Germline trimming cut 5 bases from V and 5 bases from J; bases unmatched to any gene: 8. CDR1 and CDR2 (germline): DFQATT, SNEGSKA (reference sequence). In nucleotides, the CDR3 is TGCAGTGCTGCTACTAGCGGGAGTCCCAACGAGCAGTACTTC. It codes for CSAATSGSPNEQYF.

This clonotype was picked up a small number of times. The rearrangement uses TRBV20-1 and TRBJ2-2; D unclear. Looked up from germline, CDR1 is DFQATT and CDR2 is SNEGSKA (reference sequence). Trimming cost V 1 base and J 3 bases, with 12 bases left between them. The CDR3 runs 15 residues. The CDR3 bases are TGCAGTGCTAGAGGGGCGAGATCAGACACCGGGGAGCTGTTTTTT. This translates into CSARGARSDTGELFF.

The chain uses TRBV7-2 and TRBJ1-5; 8 nucleotides match TRBD1. The CDR3 extends over 16 amino acids. The V segment lost 6 bases and the J segment 0 bases; nucleotides outside the gene matches: 7. The V gene's germline CDR1 is SGHTA and CDR2 FQGNSA. The chain's CDR3 is CASRPGGSISNQPQHF. CDR3 sequence (DNA): TGTGCCAGCAGGCCAGGGGGCTCTATTAGCAATCAGCCCCAGCATTTT.

This clonotype was seen many times. The V gene is TRBV6-5, the J gene TRBJ1-2; D uncertain. V lost 6 bases to trimming and J lost 8 bases, with 16 bases between them. Looked up from germline, CDR1 is MNHEY and CDR2 is SVGAGI. This CDR3 has 13 residues. This chain's CDR3 is CASRTDLVTGYTF. The DNA for the CDR3 is TGTGCCAGCAGAACGGACCTTGTGACAGGCTACACCTTC.

This clonotype was seen more than once but under ten times. The genes are TRBV7-2 and TRBJ2-7, with D perhaps given as TRBD1 or TRBD2 (5 bases each). CDR1 and CDR2 (germline): SGHTA, FQGNSA. The ends were cut back, 1 base at V and 3 bases at J, with 10 bases in the middle. The CDR3 extends over 14 amino acids. The CDR3 bases are TGTGCCAGCAGCTTAGGGATGGGGGACTACGAGCAGTACTTC. Its translation: CASSLGMGDYEQYF. The complete variable domain, with remaining parts taken from reference TRBV7-2 and TRBJ2-7, reads GAGVSQSPSNKVTEKGKDVELRCDPISGHTALYWYRQSLGQGLEFLIYFQGNSAPDKSGLPSDRFSAERTGGSVSTLTIQRTQQEDSAVYLCASSLGMGDYEQYFGPGTRLTVT.

This clonotype was counted many times. The V and J genes are TRBV7-2 and TRBJ2-5, with D unclear. Germline-derived CDR1 and CDR2 are SGHTA and FQGNSA. There are 13 residues in the CDR3. V was trimmed by 2 bases and J by 4 bases, leaving 8 bases between them. CDR3 DNA sequence: TGTGCCAGCAGCTTATTGCCGGGAGAGACCCAGTACTTC. Translating gives CASSLLPGETQYF.

This clonotype was picked up many times. The CDR3 region is CASSLGYNEQFF. CDR3 coding DNA: TGTGCCAGCAGCCTAGGATACAATGAGCAGTTCTTC. The chain combines TRBV3-1 with TRBJ2-1; D gene ambiguous. With 4 bases removed from V and 4 bases from J, the gap between germline ends came to 5 bases. Germline CDR1 is LGHDT and CDR2 is YNNKEL (reference sequence). This CDR3 has 12 amino acids.

V gene TRBV14 combines with J gene TRBJ2-5, with D maybe TRBD2 (5 bases). From germline, CDR1 is SGHDN and CDR2 FVKESK. The CDR3 extends over 14 amino acids. The ends were cut back, 4 bases at V and 4 bases at J, with 13 bases in the middle. CDR3 region: CASSLLVGGETQYF. The CDR3 DNA sequence: TGTGCCAGCAGCCTCCTCGTAGGAGGAGAGACCCAGTACTTC.

This clonotype came up a few times. The junction departs from the called germline gene at one end, perhaps through a read error. This chain uses TRBV5-1 with TRBJ2-7; D is ambiguous. Germline V lookup: CDR1 SGHRS, CDR2 YFSETQ. The CDR3 sequence is 16 residues long. The CDR3 DNA sequence: TGCGCCAGCAGTTTGGGCCCCCTTCGCTTGGATTACGAGCAGTACTTC. This gives the protein CASSLGPLRLDYEQYF.

This clonotype was seen at least ten times. J is TRBJ2-1 and V is TRBV9, with a tentative D call TRBD1 (5 bases). CDR3 length: 14 amino acids. CDR1 SGDLS and CDR2 YYNGEE come from the germline V gene. Deletions cut 0 bases from V and 5 bases from J, with 9 bases between. CDR3 in DNA: TGTGCCAGCAGCGTAGGCAGGGTACACAATGAGCAGTTCTTC. Translating it yields CASSVGRVHNEQFF.

This clonotype was seen ten or more times. This CDR3 is CASRGGDTQYF. The CDR3 DNA follows: TGTGCCAGCAGGGGAGGGGATACGCAGTATTTT. This chain connects TRBV2 to TRBJ2-3, with 7 bases lining up with TRBD2. J gave up 6 bases and V 6 bases, and 0 bases lay outside the gene matches. The CDR3 runs 11 residues. The V gene's germline CDR1 is SNHLY and CDR2 FYNNEI.

This clonotype was seen many times. The chain uses TRBV5-1 and TRBJ2-6; D is undetermined. This CDR3 spans 16 amino acids. Looked up from germline, CDR1 is SGHRS and CDR2 is YFSETQ. V was trimmed by 3 bases and J by 4 bases, leaving 14 bases between them. In DNA, the CDR3 is TGCGCCAGCAGCTCGATAGAAAGTTCAGGGGCCAACGTCCTGACTTTC. Its translation: CASSSIESSGANVLTF. The whole variable domain, remainder taken from reference TRBV5-1 and TRBJ2-6, is KAGVTQTPRYLIKTRGQQVTLSCSPISGHRSVSWYQQTPGQGLQFLFEYFSETQRNKGNFPGRFSGRQFSNSRSEMNVSTLELGDSALYLCASSSIESSGANVLTFGAGSRLTVL.

V gene TRBV7-3 combines with J gene TRBJ2-3; the match to TRBD2 covers 8 bases. V was clipped by 1 base and J by 6 bases; unmatched bases: 9. CDR3 size: 16 residues. Per the germline V gene, CDR1 is SGHTA and CDR2 is FQGTGA. The CDR3: CASSLSRGGQGDTQYF. In nucleotides, the CDR3 is TGTGCCAGCAGCTTAAGTCGGGGGGGCCAGGGGGATACGCAGTATTTT.

This clonotype was detected many times. J is TRBJ1-1 and V is TRBV12-3 or TRBV12-4; D unclear. This CDR3 contains 12 residues. Trimming removed 3 bases from V and 6 bases from J, with 8 bases in between. CDR3 sequence: CASSLASPEAFF. The CDR3, as DNA: TGTGCCAGCAGTTTGGCCAGCCCTGAAGCTTTCTTT.

This clonotype showed up many times. This sequence joins TRBV3-1 and TRBJ1-1; possibly TRBD1 for D (6 bases). V lost 1 base and J lost 11, with 11 bases in between. Germline V gives CDR1 LGHDT, CDR2 YNNKEL (reference sequence). The CDR3 runs 12 residues. The CDR3 nucleotides read TGTGCCAGCAGCCAAGTGGGGGCCGTGGCTTTCTTT. Its protein product is CASSQVGAVAFF.

This clonotype has only a few counts. This chain links TRBV20-1 with TRBJ1-3, with no clear D. This CDR3 comprises 14 residues. V was cut by 4 bases and J by 1 base, with 11 bases left in between. Germline V gene lookup returns CDR1 DFQATT and CDR2 SNEGSKA (reference sequence). The CDR3 coding sequence is TGCAGTGCTACATCCGCGGGTTCTGGAAACACCATATATTTT. Translating gives CSATSAGSGNTIYF.

This clonotype qualifies as medium-sized. This sequence joins TRBV7-2 and TRBJ2-3; maybe TRBD1 (6 bases). CDR3 size: 16 residues. Germline V gene lookup returns CDR1 SGHTA and CDR2 FQGNSA. V was trimmed by 5 bases and J by 2 bases, leaving 17 bases between them. CDR3 nucleotide sequence: TGTGCCAGCAGCCCCCAAGGGACATCTTTCACAGATACGCAGTATTTT. This translates into CASSPQGTSFTDTQYF.

This chain connects TRBV28 to TRBJ2-1; 8 nucleotides align to TRBD1. Germline V lookup: CDR1 MDHEN, CDR2 SYDVKM. With 6 bases clipped from V and 10 bases from J, the junction kept 17 bases outside the gene matches. CDR3 length equals 16 residues. In DNA form, the CDR3 reads TGTGCCAGCAGGACGTCGCAGGGGGCTAGGTTAGGAGAGCAGTTCTTC. Protein product: CASRTSQGARLGEQFF. Variable domain in full (rest from reference TRBV28 and TRBJ2-1): DVKVTQSSRYLVKRTGEKVFLECVQDMDHENMFWYRQDPGLGLRLIYFSYDVKMKEKGDIPEGYSVSREKKERFSLILESASTNQTSMYLCASRTSQGARLGEQFFGPGTRLTVL.

The sample holds many counts of this clonotype. The chain has TRBV5-1 and TRBJ2-1; TRBD2 aligns across 10 bases. Germline V CDR1 and CDR2: SGHRS, YFSETQ. This CDR3 spans 16 amino acids. V lost 5 bases and J lost 5; bases outside the gene matches: 10. CDR3 nucleotide sequence: TGCGCCAGCAGTTCCCTCCCTCTAGCGGGGGACAATGAGCAGTTCTTC. Translated: CASSSLPLAGDNEQFF.

This clonotype has a count of ten or more. The CDR3 nucleotides read TGCGCCAGCAGCTTGGGCGGGTCCGTTGAAGCTTTCTTT. Amino acid sequence: CASSLGGSVEAFF. The chain joins TRBV5-1 to TRBJ1-1; D is undetermined. Germline lookup yields CDR1 SGHRS and CDR2 YFSETQ. The CDR3 runs 13 residues. V was clipped by 0 bases and J by 7 bases, with 10 bases between them.

Many counts were recorded for this clonotype. The chain recombines TRBV20-1 with TRBJ2-2, with 11 bases fitting TRBD2. The length of the CDR3 is 16 residues. The J segment lost 4 bases and the V segment lost 1 base, leaving 5 bases of the junction unmatched. Germline V CDR1 and CDR2: DFQATT, SNEGSKA (reference sequence). Here the CDR3 reads CSARGGTSGITGELFF. For the CDR3, the DNA is TGCAGTGCTAGAGGGGGGACTAGCGGCATCACCGGGGAGCTGTTTTTT.